This T cell receptor (beta chain) was profiled in a study of PD-1 blockade in mismatch repair-deficient tumors. Time point denoted: roughly ten-day in vitro stimulation with candidate neoantigen peptide 4. TCR sequencing covered a few patients who responded to pembrolizumab. Cells were stimulated roughly 10 days with each of several ELISpot-reactive neoantigens. The length of the CDR3 is 12 residues. With 3 bases removed from V and 11 bases from J, the gap between germline ends came to 13 bases. Germline CDR1 and CDR2: SNHLY and FYNNEI. TCRdb keeps only in-frame clones here, not all; method: immunoSEQ multiplex PCR. Seen here are 14,000 or so clones, roughly 84% observed once, and the top ten hold about 22%. As concerns this clone: The antigen is not known.

Source: cells cultured in vitro, taken from a patient treated with pembrolizumab. The chain combines TRBV2 with TRBJ1-1; the D is unclear. The TCR originated in an adult with mismatch repair-deficient cancer. CDR3 sequence: CASSETTRGAFF. CDR3 nucleotides: TGTGCCAGCAGTGAGACGACCCGAGGGGCTTTCTTT.